This passage covers 12 T cell receptor beta chains from one sample sequenced in a study of T cell changes during pregnancy in multiple sclerosis. Measured with immunoSEQ multiplex PCR; TCRdb has only the in-frame clones, and not every one. The repertoire has roughly 93,000 clones, around 92% of them found once; the top ten carry less than 2.5%. Sequencing was performed on peripheral blood, taken after pregnancy. These receptors were collected from a female donor in good health, enrolled as a control in a pregnancy study.

The chain couples TRBV5-4 to TRBJ2-3; TRBD2 might be the D (6 bases). CDR1 is SGHNT, CDR2 YYREEE, per germline (reference sequence). The CDR3 is 16 residues long. V shed 4 bases and J shed 1 base, with 16 bases lying between them. The CDR3 DNA sequence: TGTGCCAGCAGCCCGGACTGGGGAGGTGGCACAGATACGCAGTATTTT. This codes for CASSPDWGGGTDTQYF.

The chain employs TRBV18 and TRBJ2-2, with 7 bases matching TRBD2. The CDR3 spans 18 residues. Looked up from germline, CDR1 is KGHSH and CDR2 is LQKENI. Unmatched junction bases numbered 12, after V lost 2 bases and J lost 3 bases. CDR3 DNA sequence: TGTGCCAGCTCACCAAGACCAGCGGGAAGGACGGACACCGGGGAGCTGTTTTTT. Protein: CASSPRPAGRTDTGELFF.

This clone was detected a few times. V usage is TRBV2 and J usage is TRBJ1-6, with D possibly TRBD1 on 5 matching bases. V lost 8 bases to trimming and J lost 7 bases, with 18 bases between them. This CDR3 spans 15 amino acids. The germline V gene has CDR1 SNHLY and CDR2 FYNNEI. This CDR3 is CASETLGRENSPLHF. The CDR3 bases are TGTGCCAGCGAAACCTTGGGGCGGGAAAATTCACCCCTCCACTTT. The full variable domain, in which reference TRBV2 and TRBJ1-6 provide the parts outside the CDR3, is EPEVTQTPSHQVTQMGQEVILRCVPISNHLYFYWYRQILGQKVEFLVSFYNNEISEKSEIFDDQFSVERPDGSNFTLKIRSTKLEDSAMYFCASETLGRENSPLHFGNGTRLTVT.

This clone was counted a few times. At one of its ends the junction is not consistent with the germline gene, which may arise from a read error. V gene TRBV7-7 combines with J gene TRBJ2-5, with 11 bases identical to TRBD1. CDR1 is SSHAT and CDR2 is FNYEAQ in the germline V gene (reference sequence). This CDR3 has 15 amino acids. The CDR3 DNA reads as TGTGCTAGCAGCTTAGGGACAGGGGGCCAAGAGACCCAGTACTTC. Encoded protein: CASSLGTGGQETQYF.

This clone was picked up one time. The chain uses TRBV27 and TRBJ2-2; perhaps TRBD2 as D (6 bases). Germline CDR1 and CDR2: MNHEY and SMNVEV (reference sequence). V dropped 3 bases and J dropped 2 bases, with 10 bases sitting between them. This CDR3 contains 15 residues. This CDR3 reads CASSFRTTNTGELFF. CDR3 nucleotides: TGTGCCAGCAGTTTTAGGACTACCAACACCGGGGAGCTGTTTTTT.

The V gene is TRBV5-1, the J gene TRBJ2-2; D is uncertain. Trimming left V 0 bases short and J 1 base short, with 7 bases between. Germline lookup yields CDR1 SGHRS and CDR2 YFSETQ. The CDR3 has 15 amino acids. CDR3 loop: CASSLGPGNTGELFF. CDR3 DNA sequence: TGCGCCAGCAGCTTGGGCCCCGGGAACACCGGGGAGCTGTTTTTT. The whole variable domain, remainder taken from reference TRBV5-1 and TRBJ2-2, is KAGVTQTPRYLIKTRGQQVTLSCSPISGHRSVSWYQQTPGQGLQFLFEYFSETQRNKGNFPGRFSGRQFSNSRSEMNVSTLELGDSALYLCASSLGPGNTGELFFGEGSRLTVL.

The gene calls are TRBV7-2 and TRBJ1-2; 9 bases match TRBD1. Germline trimming cut 6 bases from V and 8 bases from J; bases unmatched to any gene: 7. This CDR3 is 13 amino acids long. Looked up from germline, CDR1 is SGHTA and CDR2 is FQGNSA. The CDR3 region has the DNA TGTGCCAGCAGTCTGGACAGGGGCTCCGGCTACACCTTC. This translates into CASSLDRGSGYTF.

J is TRBJ2-5 and V is TRBV7-8; 7 bases are shared with TRBD1. Germline V gives CDR1 SGHVS, CDR2 FQNEAQ. Unmatched junction bases numbered 4, after V lost 5 bases and J lost 1 base. CDR3 size: 14 residues. CDR3 sequence (DNA): TGTGCCAGCAGCCCCCGGGACAGCCAAGAGACCCAGTACTTC. It yields the protein CASSPRDSQETQYF.

The chain couples TRBV14 to TRBJ2-5; no firm D call. CDR3 length: 14 amino acids. Germline V gene sequence: CDR1 SGHDN, CDR2 FVKESK. The ends were cut back, 3 bases at V and 7 bases at J, with 15 bases in the middle. DNA for the CDR3: TGTGCCAGCAGCCAGAGCTTGCTTTCGGGGACCCAGTACTTC. The encoded protein is CASSQSLLSGTQYF.

The rearrangement links TRBV5-4 to TRBJ1-6; D is unresolved. V was pared by 0 bases and J by 1 base, with 11 bases between. Germline V gives CDR1 SGHNT, CDR2 YYREEE (reference sequence). The CDR3 is 17 residues long. The CDR3 DNA sequence: TGTGCCAGCAGCTTGGGGAGGGTGGGTTCCTATAATTCACCCCTCCACTTT. Residues: CASSLGRVGSYNSPLHF. Supplemented by reference TRBV5-4 and TRBJ1-6, the full variable domain reads ETGVTQSPTHLIKTRGQQVTLRCSSQSGHNTVSWYQQALGQGPQFIFQYYREEENGRGNFPPRFSGLQFPNYSSELNVNALELDDSALYLCASSLGRVGSYNSPLHFGNGTRLTVT.

The chain couples TRBV18 to TRBJ1-5; the match to TRBD1 covers 8 bases. Trimming removed 0 bases from V and 6 bases from J; junction bases left unmatched: 10. Germline V CDR1 and CDR2: KGHSH, LQKENI. This CDR3 has 17 amino acids. The CDR3 DNA reads as TGTGCCAGCTCACCACCGACAGGGGTTTCGTACGGTCAGCCCCAGCATTTT. It yields the protein CASSPPTGVSYGQPQHF. Full variable domain (remainder filled in from reference TRBV18 and TRBJ1-5): NAGVMQNPRHLVRRRGQEARLRCSPMKGHSHVYWYRQLPEEGLKFMVYLQKENIIDESGMPKERFSAEFPKEGPSILRIQQVVRGDSAAYFCASSPPTGVSYGQPQHFGDGTRLSIL.

This clone was recorded once. This chain uses TRBV10-1 with TRBJ2-7; D not resolved. CDR3 length equals 12 residues. Germline CDR1 and CDR2: WNHNN and SYGVQD (reference sequence). The ends were cut back, 3 bases at V and 3 bases at J, with 6 bases in the middle. The CDR3 loop is CASSDSVYEQYF. The CDR3 nucleotides are TGCGCCAGCAGTGACAGCGTCTACGAGCAGTACTTC.